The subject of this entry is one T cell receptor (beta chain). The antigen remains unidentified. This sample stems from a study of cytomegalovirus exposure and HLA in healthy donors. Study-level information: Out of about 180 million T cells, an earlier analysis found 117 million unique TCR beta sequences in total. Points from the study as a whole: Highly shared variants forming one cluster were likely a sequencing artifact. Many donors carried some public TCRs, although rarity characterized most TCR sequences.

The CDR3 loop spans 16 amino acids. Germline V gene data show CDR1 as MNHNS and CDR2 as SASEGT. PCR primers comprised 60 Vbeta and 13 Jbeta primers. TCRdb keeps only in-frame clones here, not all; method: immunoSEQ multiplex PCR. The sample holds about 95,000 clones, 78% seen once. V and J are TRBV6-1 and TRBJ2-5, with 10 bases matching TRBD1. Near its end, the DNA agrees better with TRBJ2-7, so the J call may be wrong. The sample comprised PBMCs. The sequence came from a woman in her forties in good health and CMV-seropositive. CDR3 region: CASSEPPGTGAYEQYF. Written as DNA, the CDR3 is TGTGCCAGCAGTGAACCACCCGGGACAGGGGCCTACGAGCAGTACTTC.